These 14 T cell receptor beta chains were sequenced from one sample in a study of neurological immune-mediated disorders. MiXCR, applied by TCRdb to the 5' RACE reads, yields one record per CDR3 protein. The table has approximately 30,000 distinct CDR3 sequences, under 30% seen once. The sequenced sample consisted of CD4+ T cells from blood. The receptors here all came from a man aged 50 to 59 with HTLV-1-associated myelopathy (HAM/TSP).

This chain connects TRBV10-3 to TRBJ1-1; D call uncertain. The CDR3 runs 15 residues. Germline V gene data show CDR1 as ENHRY and CDR2 as SYGVKD. Trimming shortened V by 3 bases and J by 0 bases, and 11 bases separated the two germline ends. CDR3 region: CAISDGPGLNTEAFF. The CDR3 nucleotides are TGTGCCATCAGTGATGGTCCAGGCCTGAACACTGAAGCTTTCTTT.

This clonotype was seen repeatedly, ten times or more. The rearrangement uses TRBV6-5 and TRBJ1-5, with a possible D match to TRBD1 (5 bases). Trimming cost V 4 bases and J 3 bases, with 13 bases left between them. The CDR3 extends over 15 amino acids. Germline V CDR1 and CDR2: MNHEY, SVGAGI. The CDR3 DNA reads TGTGCCAGCAGTTCCCGTGGGGGGAACAATCAGCCCCAGCATTTT. It encodes CASSSRGGNNQPQHF.

At least ten counts were recorded for this clonotype. The rearrangement joins TRBV27 to TRBJ1-1; D call uncertain. This CDR3 is built from 15 residues. With 0 bases removed from V and 7 bases from J, the gap between germline ends came to 15 bases. Germline loops: CDR1 MNHEY, CDR2 SMNVEV (reference sequence). In nucleotides, the CDR3 is TGTGCCAGCAGTTTATCCCTAGTCCACTGGGGTGAAGCTTTCTTT. It translates to CASSLSLVHWGEAFF.

This clonotype was observed at least ten times. This chain joins TRBV5-1 and TRBJ2-3, with D perhaps matching TRBD2 (5 bases). The CDR3 extends over 15 amino acids. V was pared by 3 bases and J by 3 bases, with 14 bases between. Germline CDR1 and CDR2: SGHRS and YFSETQ. Here the CDR3 DNA reads TGCGCCAGCAGCTCGGAAAAGCGGAGGACAGATACGCAGTATTTT. It encodes CASSSEKRRTDTQYF.

This clonotype has ten or more counts. The chain links TRBV7-2 to TRBJ2-7; D may be TRBD1 (6 bases). V was clipped by 4 bases and J by 8 bases, with 18 bases between them. This CDR3 comprises 14 residues. The germline CDR1 and CDR2 sequences are SGHTA and FQGNSA. CDR3 in amino acids: CASSYEGQFTQQYF. The CDR3 nucleotides are TGTGCCAGCAGCTACGAAGGACAGTTTACACAGCAGTACTTC.

This clonotype has ten or more counts. This sequence joins TRBV7-2 and TRBJ2-1; a possible D gene is TRBD2 (6 bases). The CDR3 has 13 amino acids. Per germline, CDR1 SGHTA and CDR2 FQGNSA. Trimming left V 1 base short and J 7 bases short, with 8 bases between. CDR3 loop: CASSLGLANEQFF. The CDR3 DNA sequence: TGTGCCAGCAGCTTAGGTCTAGCGAATGAGCAGTTCTTC.

This clonotype has a single count. V and J are TRBV15 and TRBJ2-1, with TRBD2 identical over 12 bases. With V trimmed by 3 bases and J by 8 bases, 2 bases remained unmatched. The germline V gene has CDR1 LNHNV and CDR2 YYDKDF (reference sequence). The CDR3 consists of 14 residues. CDR3 DNA: TGTGCCACCAGCAGGGGACTAGCGGGTGATGAGCAGTTCTTC. Translating gives CATSRGLAGDEQFF.

This clonotype has at least ten counts. The chain couples TRBV20-1 to TRBJ1-5; 10 bases are a match to TRBD1. Losses at the gene ends were 5 bases for V and 7 bases for J; bases not matched to a gene: 8. The CDR3 is 14 amino acids. Germline V gene data show CDR1 as DFQATT and CDR2 as SNEGSKA (reference sequence). CDR3 amino acids: CSALGDRGGQPQHF. The CDR3 bases are TGCAGTGCTCTCGGGGACAGGGGCGGCCAGCCCCAGCATTTT.

Ten or more counts support this clonotype. The V gene is TRBV5-1, the J gene TRBJ2-6; no reliable D call. CDR1 SGHRS and CDR2 YFSETQ come from the germline V gene. Trimming stripped 0 bases from V and 0 bases from J, with 13 bases between. The CDR3 has 18 residues. The CDR3 region has the DNA TGCGCCAGCAGCTTGGGGCAGCCGTCCTCCTCTGGGGCCAACGTCCTGACTTTC. Encoded protein: CASSLGQPSSSGANVLTF. The variable domain in full, with the rest retrieved from reference TRBV5-1 and TRBJ2-6, is KAGVTQTPRYLIKTRGQQVTLSCSPISGHRSVSWYQQTPGQGLQFLFEYFSETQRNKGNFPGRFSGRQFSNSRSEMNVSTLELGDSALYLCASSLGQPSSSGANVLTFGAGSRLTVL.

This clonotype has only one observation. J is TRBJ2-2 and V is TRBV29-1; perhaps TRBD2 as D (6 bases). CDR1 is SQVTM, CDR2 ANQGSEA, per germline. V dropped 4 bases and J dropped 4 bases, with 10 bases sitting between them. This CDR3 has 13 amino acids. In DNA form, the CDR3 reads TGCAGCGTTGTCGGCGGGATCACCGGGGAGCTGTTTTTT. Translated: CSVVGGITGELFF.

This clonotype came up many times. The chain combines TRBV6-1 with TRBJ2-7; D ambiguous. Looked up from germline, CDR1 is MNHNS and CDR2 is SASEGT. The V and J ends lost 5 bases and 2 bases respectively, with 13 bases between them. The CDR3 has 14 amino acids. CDR3 amino acids: CASSFTQATYEQYF. The DNA for the CDR3 is TGTGCCAGCAGTTTCACCCAGGCGACCTACGAGCAGTACTTC.

This clonotype has more than one count but fewer than ten. The rearrangement links TRBV20-1 to TRBJ1-5, with D tentatively TRBD1 (6 bases). This CDR3 comprises 15 residues. Germline V CDR1 and CDR2: DFQATT, SNEGSKA (reference sequence). With 1 base removed from V and 5 bases from J, the gap between germline ends came to 15 bases. The CDR3 nucleotides read TGCAGTGCTAGAGGTTGGTCCAGGGGAGATCAGCCCCAGCATTTT. Its translation: CSARGWSRGDQPQHF.

This clonotype was seen repeatedly, ten times or more. This sequence joins TRBV7-9 and TRBJ2-5; D unresolved. The CDR3 totals 16 residues. Germline-derived CDR1 and CDR2 are SEHNR and FQNEAQ (reference sequence). V lost 0 bases to trimming and J lost 2 bases, with 13 bases between them. The CDR3 spells CASSLAWGTRQETQYF. The DNA for the CDR3 is TGTGCCAGCAGCTTAGCTTGGGGTACGAGACAAGAGACCCAGTACTTC.

Notes on this clonotype: Its ends do not fully match the called genes, so a read error is possible. The chain combines TRBV6-1 with TRBJ1-2; a weak D match, TRBD1 (5 bases). This CDR3 spans 15 amino acids. Germline lookup yields CDR1 MNHNS and CDR2 SASEGT. Here the CDR3 reads CASSERTTTFYGHTF. The CDR3 DNA reads as TGTGCCAGCAGTGAAAGGACAACTACCTTCTATGGCCACACCTTC.